Following are 25 T cell receptor beta chains from one sample sequenced in a study of T cells after yellow fever vaccination. TCRdb itself ran the 5' RACE reads through MiXCR, one entry per CDR3 protein. The sample has hundreds of thousands of distinct CDR3 sequences; 8.7% are singletons. The source was PBMCs, collected on the day of the first yellow fever vaccination. All receptors derive from a man younger than 35 who received the YFV17D yellow fever vaccine.

V and J are TRBV29-1 and TRBJ1-3; a possible D gene is TRBD1 (6 bases). V lost 0 bases and J lost 3, with 18 bases in between. Germline V gene sequence: CDR1 SQVTM, CDR2 ANQGSEA. The CDR3 runs 17 residues. In nucleotides, the CDR3 is TGCAGCGTTGAAGATGCGGGCTCCGGGACAAATGGAAACACCATATATTTT. This encodes CSVEDAGSGTNGNTIYF.

This chain uses TRBV12-3 or TRBV12-4 with TRBJ1-5; D gene unclear. Trimming cost V 6 bases and J 6 bases, with 12 bases left between them. This CDR3 is 13 amino acids long. The chain's CDR3 is CASSRASGQPQHF. In DNA, the CDR3 is TGTGCCAGCAGCCGGGCTTCGGGTCAGCCCCAGCATTTT.

The table lists this clonotype with a few counts. The CDR3: CASRQARRGYSNQPQHF. In nucleotides, the CDR3 is TGTGCCAGCAGGCAGGCCCGGAGGGGGTATAGCAATCAGCCCCAGCATTTT. V is TRBV6-1 and J is TRBJ1-5, with a weak D call TRBD1 (6 bases). The V gene's germline CDR1 is MNHNS and CDR2 SASEGT. With 6 bases removed from V and 0 bases from J, the gap between germline ends came to 18 bases. The CDR3 consists of 17 residues.

The chain has TRBV14 and TRBJ1-2; a possible D gene is TRBD1 (5 bases). The germline V and J ends were trimmed by 4 bases and 11 bases, with 17 bases remaining between them. The CDR3 has 13 residues. Germline lookup yields CDR1 SGHDN and CDR2 FVKESK. The CDR3 is CASSPRRGGFYTF. CDR3 in DNA: TGTGCCAGCAGCCCCAGACGGGGGGGGTTTTACACCTTC.

Many counts were recorded for this clonotype. V gene TRBV12-3 or TRBV12-4 combines with J gene TRBJ2-5, with 8 positions matching TRBD1. Trimming took 7 bases from V and 2 from J; bases not matched to a gene: 3. The CDR3 spans 13 residues. The CDR3 bases are TGTGCCAGCATCCGGACAGGGCAAGAGACCCAGTACTTC. Amino acid sequence: CASIRTGQETQYF.

This rearrangement joins TRBV20-1 to TRBJ1-6, with D perhaps TRBD1 (5 bases). Germline CDR1 and CDR2: DFQATT and SNEGSKA (reference sequence). The CDR3 contains 13 residues. V lost 0 bases, J lost 8 bases, and 8 bases lay in between. In nucleotides, the CDR3 is TGCAGTGCTAGAGACGGAGGGGATTCACCCCTCCACTTT. This sequence encodes CSARDGGDSPLHF.

The chain uses TRBV20-1 and TRBJ1-4; D remains ambiguous. CDR3 size: 13 residues. Germline CDR1 DFQATT, CDR2 SNEGSKA (reference sequence). Trimming took 0 bases from V and 4 from J, leaving 6 bases between them. CDR3 DNA: TGCAGTGCTAGAGATGGTTATAATGAAAAACTGTTTTTT. Its translation: CSARDGYNEKLFF.

This clonotype has only a few counts. This chain links TRBV12-3 or TRBV12-4 with TRBJ1-1; possibly TRBD1 for D (5 bases). This CDR3 comprises 17 residues. The ends were cut back, 7 bases at V and 1 base at J, with 22 bases in the middle. The CDR3 sequence is CASTPRRQGNENTEAFF. In DNA, the CDR3 is TGTGCCAGCACCCCACGTCGGCAGGGCAACGAGAACACTGAAGCTTTCTTT.

The chain uses TRBV11-2 and TRBJ2-6; D call uncertain. CDR3 length: 18 residues. V was pared by 2 bases and J by 0 bases, with 14 bases between. Germline CDR1 SGHAT, CDR2 FQNNGV. CDR3 residues: CASSLTSARFSGANVLTF. The CDR3 nucleotides are TGTGCCAGCAGCTTAACATCTGCTCGCTTCTCTGGGGCCAACGTCCTGACTTTC.

This clonotype was seen repeatedly, ten times or more. The V call is TRBV6-5, the J call TRBJ2-7, with TRBD1 identical over 9 bases. The CDR3 contains 13 residues. J was trimmed by 4 bases and V by 5 bases; bases with no gene match: 3. Germline V CDR1 and CDR2: MNHEY, SVGAGI. CDR3 amino acids: CASSHGQGYEQYF. CDR3 DNA sequence: TGTGCCAGCAGTCACGGACAGGGGTACGAGCAGTACTTC.

The chain carries TRBV4-1 and TRBJ2-7; 8 bases are a match to TRBD1. With V trimmed by 4 bases and J by 6 bases, 8 bases remained unmatched. Germline V gene lookup returns CDR1 MGHRA and CDR2 YSYEKL. CDR3 size: 14 residues. CDR3 DNA sequence: TGCGCCAGCAGCCCACGGGACAGGTCTTCCGAGCAGTACTTC. This gives the protein CASSPRDRSSEQYF.

This clonotype turned up a few times. V gene TRBV11-2 combines with J gene TRBJ2-3; 12 bases match TRBD2. V lost 0 bases and J lost 6; bases outside the gene matches: 13. Germline CDR1 is SGHAT and CDR2 is FQNNGV. CDR3 length: 19 amino acids. CDR3 in DNA: TGTGCCAGCAGCTTAGAGAGCTTTAGGACTAGCGGGGCTCGGGATACGCAGTATTTT. Amino acids: CASSLESFRTSGARDTQYF.

This clonotype was counted a few times. The gene calls are TRBV25-1 and TRBJ2-5; D not certain. The CDR3 length is 15 residues. The germline gives CDR1 MGHDK, CDR2 SYGVNS. Trimming left V 5 bases short and J 4 bases short, with 17 bases between. The CDR3, as DNA: TGTGCCAGCAGTTTCCCAACGCTGAGAGGAGAGACCCAGTACTTC. Its protein product is CASSFPTLRGETQYF.

The chain combines TRBV7-2 with TRBJ1-4; no reliable D call. V lost 2 bases, J lost 5 bases, and 9 bases lay in between. From germline, CDR1 is SGHTA and CDR2 FQGNSA. The CDR3 extends over 14 amino acids. In nucleotides, the CDR3 is TGTGCCAGCAGCTTATCCAGGTGGAATGAAAAACTGTTTTTT. This sequence encodes CASSLSRWNEKLFF.

This chain connects TRBV5-6 to TRBJ1-1; D is ambiguous. CDR1 is SGHDT and CDR2 is YYEEEE in the germline V gene. Trimming took off 7 bases at V and 0 bases at J, with 13 bases between the two ends. The CDR3 totals 14 residues. The CDR3 loop is CASGPVRMNTEAFF. DNA of the CDR3: TGTGCCAGCGGGCCGGTAAGGATGAACACTGAAGCTTTCTTT.

The chain is built from TRBV7-8 and TRBJ1-6; D gene uncertain. The CDR3 contains 15 residues. Germline CDR1 SGHVS, CDR2 FQNEAQ. V lost 2 bases and J 0 bases, leaving 5 bases between the germline ends. The CDR3 DNA is TGTGCCAGCAGCTTAAATCTCTCCTATAATTCACCCCTCCACTTT. It specifies CASSLNLSYNSPLHF.

The chain carries TRBV29-1 and TRBJ2-1; TRBD2 aligns across 9 bases. This CDR3 contains 16 residues. After removal of 3 bases from V and 7 bases from J, the junction contained 13 bases not matched to a gene. Germline CDR1 is SQVTM and CDR2 is ANQGSEA. The CDR3 DNA sequence: TGCAGCGTTGACGGGTCCGGGCGGGGGGGCCGGAATGAGCAGTTCTTC. Protein sequence: CSVDGSGRGGRNEQFF.

This clonotype was observed many times. The rearrangement links TRBV5-4 to TRBJ1-2; no clear D. Germline loops: CDR1 SGHNT, CDR2 YYREEE (reference sequence). This CDR3 is 14 amino acids long. The ends were cut back, 5 bases at V and 5 bases at J, with 16 bases in the middle. In DNA form, the CDR3 reads TGTGCCAGCAGACCCCCGGCCTCGGTATATGGCTACACCTTC. It codes for CASRPPASVYGYTF.

The rearrangement joins TRBV9 to TRBJ2-7; D is undetermined. Trimming shortened V by 4 bases and J by 0 bases, and 8 bases separated the two germline ends. Per the germline V gene, CDR1 is SGDLS and CDR2 is YYNGEE. This CDR3 region has 13 residues. DNA for the CDR3: TGTGCCAGCAGCCCCCGGCGCTCCTACGAGCAGTACGTC. This codes for CASSPRRSYEQYV.

This clonotype appeared many times. The rearrangement links TRBV12-3 or TRBV12-4 to TRBJ2-3; possibly TRBD1 for D (5 bases). V lost 1 base, J lost 4 bases, and 12 bases lay in between. CDR3 length equals 15 residues. This chain's CDR3 is CASSLDRGRADTQYF. The CDR3 DNA reads as TGTGCCAGCAGTTTAGATAGGGGAAGGGCAGATACGCAGTATTTT.

The rearrangement uses TRBV7-2 and TRBJ2-7; D possibly corresponds to TRBD2 (6 bases). V was cut by 5 bases and J by 4 bases, with 15 bases left in between. This CDR3 spans 14 amino acids. Germline CDR1 reads SGHTA; CDR2 reads FQGNSA. DNA of the CDR3: TGTGCCAGCAGCCCAATGGGGAGGTCGTACGAGCAGTACTTC. It specifies CASSPMGRSYEQYF.

The V gene is TRBV7-2, the J gene TRBJ2-6; no clear D gene. V was trimmed by 5 bases and J by 0 bases, leaving 5 bases between them. The CDR3 spans 14 residues. Germline values: CDR1 SGHTA, CDR2 FQGNSA. The CDR3 DNA reads TGTGCCAGCAGCGTAGACTCTGGGGCCAACGTCCTGACTTTC. Its translation is CASSVDSGANVLTF.

This clonotype was recorded a few times. The rearrangement uses TRBV7-2 and TRBJ1-2; D uncertain. From germline, CDR1 is SGHTA and CDR2 FQGNSA. This CDR3 has 13 amino acids. Trimming removed 3 bases at V and 6 bases at J, with 11 bases between. The CDR3 DNA reads TGTGCCAGCAGCTTTTCCGGCGGTGATGGCTACACCTTC. This codes for CASSFSGGDGYTF. Full variable domain (remainder filled in from reference TRBV7-2 and TRBJ1-2): GAGVSQSPSNKVTEKGKDVELRCDPISGHTALYWYRQSLGQGLEFLIYFQGNSAPDKSGLPSDRFSAERTGGSVSTLTIQRTQQEDSAVYLCASSFSGGDGYTFGSGTRLTVV.

In its sample, this clonotype was seen a few times. The J gene is TRBJ2-3, the V gene TRBV18; 7 bases fit TRBD1. Germline V gene sequence: CDR1 KGHSH, CDR2 LQKENI. The CDR3 has 15 amino acids. Unmatched junction bases numbered 10, after V lost 6 bases and J lost 4 bases. In DNA form, the CDR3 reads TGTGCCAGCTCCTACAATAGGGACAGCTCAGATACGCAGTATTTT. Translation: CASSYNRDSSDTQYF.

Only a few counts were recorded for this clonotype. This rearrangement joins TRBV25-1 to TRBJ1-2, with a tentative D call TRBD1 (5 bases). The CDR3 has 13 residues. Germline-derived CDR1 and CDR2 are MGHDK and SYGVNS. V lost 4 bases and J 0 bases, leaving 6 bases between the germline ends. The CDR3, as DNA: TGTGCCAGCAGTGTGACAGCTAACTATGGCTACACCTTC. Protein: CASSVTANYGYTF.